This T cell receptor (beta chain) was sequenced during a study of T cell repertoires in ileal Crohn's disease. Study overall: Patients had a median approximately 7.8-year disease duration, and roughly 32% were active smokers. About half of patients got postoperative therapy: under 12 thiopurines, around 19 anti-TNF. Regarding the study as a whole: Compared with non-smokers, active smokers at surgery showed more clonal expansions.

To note about this clone: Its target is not known.

Each sample's TCRB immunosequencing used roughly 500 nanograms of biopsy DNA. Assay: immunoSEQ multiplex PCR; the TCRdb copy retains only in-frame clones and omits some. Of more than 11,000 clones in the sample, about 73% were seen once. This CDR3 contains 15 residues. V shed 5 bases and J 0 bases; nucleotides not matched to a gene: 5. Germline V gene data show CDR1 as MNHEY and CDR2 as SVGAGI. The TCR sequence derives from an adult with Crohn's disease. The chain employs TRBV6-5 and TRBJ2-3, with TRBD1 identical over 7 bases. The sequencing sample was made of ileal tissue. CDR3 protein: CASSLRDSSTDTQYF. The CDR3 DNA reads as TGTGCCAGCAGTCTCCGGGACAGCAGCACAGATACGCAGTATTTT.